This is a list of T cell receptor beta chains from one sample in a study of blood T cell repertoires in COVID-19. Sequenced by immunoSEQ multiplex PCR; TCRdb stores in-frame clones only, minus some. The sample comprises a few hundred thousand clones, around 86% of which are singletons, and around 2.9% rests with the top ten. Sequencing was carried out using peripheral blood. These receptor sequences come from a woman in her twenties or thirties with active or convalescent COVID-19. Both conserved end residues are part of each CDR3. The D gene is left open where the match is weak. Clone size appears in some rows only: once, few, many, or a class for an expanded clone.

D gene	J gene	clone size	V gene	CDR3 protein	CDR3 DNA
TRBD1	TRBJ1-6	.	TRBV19	CASSIMGQNSPLHF	TGTGCCAGTAGTATAATGGGACAGAATTCACCCCTCCACTTT
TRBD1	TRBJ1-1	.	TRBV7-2	CASSPTGARGNTEAFF	TGTGCCAGCAGCCCAACAGGGGCGAGAGGGAACACTGAAGCTTTCTTT
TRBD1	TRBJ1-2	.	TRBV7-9	CASSPGTGANYGYTF	TGTGCCAGCAGCCCGGGGACAGGGGCTAACTATGGCTACACCTTC
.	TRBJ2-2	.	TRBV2	CASSQQGSGELFF	TGTGCCAGCAGTCAACAGGGCTCCGGGGAGCTGTTTTTT
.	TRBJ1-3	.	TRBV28	CASSPGGGNTIYF	TGTGCCAGCAGCCCGGGGGGTGGAAACACCATATATTTT
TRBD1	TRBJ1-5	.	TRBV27	CASSTGTGNQPQHF	TGTGCCAGCAGTACCGGGACAGGCAATCAGCCCCAGCATTTT
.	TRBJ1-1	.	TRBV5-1	CASSLGGRGDTEAFF	TGCGCCAGCAGCTTGGGGGGCAGGGGCGACACTGAAGCTTTCTTT
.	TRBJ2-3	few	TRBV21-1	CASCRQGQNADTQYF	TGTGCCAGCTGCCGACAGGGGCAGAATGCAGATACGCAGTATTTT
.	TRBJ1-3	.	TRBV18	CASSPIQRPSGNTIYF	TGTGCCAGCTCACCAATACAGAGACCCTCTGGAAACACCATATATTTT
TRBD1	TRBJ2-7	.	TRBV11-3	CASSYDAGTDSEQYF	TGTGCCAGCAGCTACGACGCCGGGACAGATTCCGAGCAGTACTTC
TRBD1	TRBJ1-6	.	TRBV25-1	CASGQGHNSPLHF	TGTGCCAGCGGACAGGGTCATAATTCACCCCTCCACTTT
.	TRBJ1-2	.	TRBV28	CASCPGGGEGYTF	TGTGCCAGCTGCCCTGGGGGGGGAGAAGGCTACACCTTC
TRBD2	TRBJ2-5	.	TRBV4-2	CASSTGGAGETQYF	TGTGCCAGCAGCACCGGGGGGGCCGGAGAGACCCAGTACTTC
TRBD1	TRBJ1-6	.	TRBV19	CASSTGLGSPLHF	TGTGCCAGTTCGACAGGGTTGGGATCACCCCTCCACTTT
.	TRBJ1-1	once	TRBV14	CASSQDLRGMAFF	TGTGCCAGCAGCCAAGATCTTCGGGGAATGGCTTTCTTT
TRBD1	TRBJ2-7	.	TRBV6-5	CASSRQGSYEQYF	TGTGCCAGCAGTAGACAGGGCTCCTACGAGCAGTACTTC
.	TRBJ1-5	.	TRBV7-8	CASSLWHADSNQPQHF	TGTGCCAGCAGCTTATGGCATGCGGATAGCAATCAGCCCCAGCATTTT
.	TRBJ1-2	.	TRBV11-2	CASSRPDAGNWIYGYTF	TGTGCCAGCAGCCGCCCCGATGCAGGGAATTGGATCTATGGCTACACCTTC
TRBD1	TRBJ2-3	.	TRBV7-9	CASTRDRGQGTQYF	TGTGCCAGCACGCGGGACAGGGGGCAAGGTACGCAGTATTTT
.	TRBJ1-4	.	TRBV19	CASRNWTDPNEKLFF	TGTGCCAGTAGGAATTGGACAGATCCTAATGAAAAACTGTTTTTT
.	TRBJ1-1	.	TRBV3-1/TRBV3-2	CASSQDLQGEGMNTEAFF	TGTGCCAGCAGCCAAGATCTTCAAGGGGAGGGGATGAACACTGAAGCTTTCTTT
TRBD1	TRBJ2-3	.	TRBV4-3	CASSQADRDTDTQYF	TGCGCCAGCAGCCAAGCGGACAGGGACACAGATACGCAGTATTTT
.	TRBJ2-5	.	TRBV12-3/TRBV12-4	CASSFAGQNPQYF	TGTGCCAGCAGTTTCGCAGGTCAGAACCCCCAGTACTTC
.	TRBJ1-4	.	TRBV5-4	CASSLDLANEKLFF	TGTGCCAGCAGCTTGGATTTAGCTAATGAAAAACTGTTTTTT
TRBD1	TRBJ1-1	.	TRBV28	CASSTGVGAFF	TGTGCCAGCAGTACAGGGGTGGGAGCTTTCTTT
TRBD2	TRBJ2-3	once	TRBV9	CASSIGTSGGPSTDTQYF	TGTGCCAGCAGCATAGGGACTAGCGGGGGGCCGAGCACAGATACGCAGTATTTT
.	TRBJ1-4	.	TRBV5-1	CASRSTVSPKKREKLFF	TGCGCCAGCAGATCGACCGTTAGCCCGAAAAAGAGGGAAAAACTGTTTTTT
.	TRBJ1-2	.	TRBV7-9	CASSLALKINYGYTF	TGTGCCAGCAGCTTAGCGTTAAAAATTAACTATGGCTACACCTTC
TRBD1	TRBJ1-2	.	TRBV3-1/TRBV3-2	CASSQPGTALNYGYTF	TGTGCCAGCAGCCAACCCGGGACAGCCCTAAACTATGGCTACACCTTC
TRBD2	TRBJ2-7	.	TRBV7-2	CASSLGLAGARYEQYF	TGTGCCAGCAGCTTGGGACTAGCGGGGGCGCGCTACGAGCAGTACTTC
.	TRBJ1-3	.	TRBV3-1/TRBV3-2	CASSQLTPDTFSGNTIYF	TGTGCCAGCAGCCAACTGACCCCGGACACCTTCTCTGGAAACACCATATATTTT
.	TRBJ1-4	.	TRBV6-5	CASAPPGEKLFF	TGTGCCAGTGCCCCCCCCGGTGAAAAACTGTTTTTT
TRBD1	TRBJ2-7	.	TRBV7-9	CASSLPTGTGMYEQYF	TGTGCCAGCAGCTTACCTACCGGGACAGGGATGTACGAGCAGTACTTC
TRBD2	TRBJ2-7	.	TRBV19	CASNPPGLAPKEQYF	TGTGCCAGTAACCCCCCGGGACTAGCGCCAAAGGAGCAGTACTTC
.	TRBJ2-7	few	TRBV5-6	CASSLPPSYEQYF	TGTGCCAGCAGCCTCCCCCCTTCCTACGAGCAGTACTTC
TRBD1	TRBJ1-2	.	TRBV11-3	CASSEGARGYGYTF	TGTGCCAGCAGCGAGGGGGCGCGGGGCTATGGCTACACCTTC
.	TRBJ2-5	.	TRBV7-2	CASSQDWSGETQYF	TGTGCCAGCAGCCAAGATTGGTCGGGAGAGACCCAGTACTTC
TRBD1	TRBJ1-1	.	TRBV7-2	CASSLVGTGLYLNTEAFF	TGTGCCAGCAGCTTAGTCGGGACAGGGCTTTACTTGAACACTGAAGCTTTCTTT
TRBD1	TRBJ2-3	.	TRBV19	CASSMGQQGAWNTDTQYF	TGTGCCAGTAGTATGGGACAGCAGGGGGCCTGGAACACAGATACGCAGTATTTT
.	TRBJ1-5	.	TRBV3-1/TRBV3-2	CASSHLDQPQHF	TGTGCCAGCAGCCACCTTGATCAGCCCCAGCATTTT
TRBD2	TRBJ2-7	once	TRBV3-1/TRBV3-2	CASSQDPGLRQYF	TGTGCCAGCAGCCAAGATCCGGGACTACGGCAGTACTTC